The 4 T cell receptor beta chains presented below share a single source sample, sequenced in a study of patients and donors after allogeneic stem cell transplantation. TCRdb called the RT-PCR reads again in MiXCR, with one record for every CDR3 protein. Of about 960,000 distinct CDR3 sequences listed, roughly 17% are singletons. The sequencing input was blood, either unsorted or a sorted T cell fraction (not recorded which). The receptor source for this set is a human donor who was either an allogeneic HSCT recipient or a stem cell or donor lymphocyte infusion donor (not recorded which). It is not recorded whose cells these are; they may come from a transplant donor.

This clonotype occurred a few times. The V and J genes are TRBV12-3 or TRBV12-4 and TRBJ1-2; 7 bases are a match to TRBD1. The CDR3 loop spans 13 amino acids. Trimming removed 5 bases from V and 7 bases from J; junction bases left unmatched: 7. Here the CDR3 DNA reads TGTGCCAGCAGTAATACAGGGGTCGGTGGCTACACCTTC. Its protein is CASSNTGVGGYTF.

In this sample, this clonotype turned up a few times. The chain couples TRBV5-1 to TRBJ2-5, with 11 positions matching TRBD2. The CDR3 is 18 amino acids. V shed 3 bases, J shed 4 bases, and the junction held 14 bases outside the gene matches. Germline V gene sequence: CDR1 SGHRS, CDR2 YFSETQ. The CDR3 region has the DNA TGCGCCAGCAGCTCCTTGGTTAGCGGGGGGGCCCATCTAGAGACCCAGTACTTC. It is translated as CASSSLVSGGAHLETQYF.

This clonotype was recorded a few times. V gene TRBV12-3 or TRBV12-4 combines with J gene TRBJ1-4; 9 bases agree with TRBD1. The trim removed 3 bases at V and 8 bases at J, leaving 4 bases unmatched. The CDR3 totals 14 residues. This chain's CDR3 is CASSLGTGPEKLFF. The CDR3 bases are TGTGCCAGCAGTTTGGGGACAGGGCCCGAAAAACTGTTTTTT.

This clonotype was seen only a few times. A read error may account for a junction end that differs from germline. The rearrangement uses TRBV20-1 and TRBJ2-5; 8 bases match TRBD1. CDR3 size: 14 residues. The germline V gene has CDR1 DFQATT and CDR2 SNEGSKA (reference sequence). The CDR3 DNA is TGCAGTGCCAGAGCTCCAGGGGGCGGAGAGACCCAGTACTTC. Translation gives CSARAPGGGETQYF.